This T cell receptor (beta chain) was recorded in a study of cytomegalovirus exposure and HLA in healthy donors (dated by TCRdb to about 2017). Background on the whole study: In an earlier analysis of 450 to 750 of the donors, 276 Gb of sequence data and 90 million to 120 million unique TCR beta sequences from 150 million to 200 million T cells were reported. An early release covering more than 500 HLA-typed donors comprised roughly 300 gigabases of sequencing data and about 90 million unique TCR sequences. Of the approximately 400 genotyped donors, 81% were placed in the genetic ancestry cluster associated with self-reported Caucasian donors. The study was designed to test whether signatures of past pathogen exposure could be identified by cataloging public T cell receptors. Using immunosequencing, the study profiled T cell repertoires from some 670 subjects and related those repertoires to cytomegalovirus serostatus. Along with the approximately 700-subject first cohort, a separate validation cohort of over a hundred different subjects was used. The study combined high-throughput TCR immunosequencing, statistical association of individual TCRs with disease status, and machine learning to predict cytomegalovirus infection status. To study patterns of TCR occurrence, a later analysis re-analyzed previously published TCR beta repertoires from around 700 donors and added high-resolution HLA genotyping. Rather than drawing on any new phenotypic data, the later analysis identified candidate immune exposures from TCR beta sequences and the way those sequences occurred across donors. In an earlier analysis of several hundred of the donors, high-throughput TCR beta sequencing was used to judge whether each TCR beta V gene segment behaved as functional or pseudogenic. Donor age, sex, ethnicity and CMV serostatus were compiled together with the repertoire data. A later genetic analysis took genome-wide SNP genotypes for about 55% of the 666 donors and used that subset as a discovery cohort. All discovery cohort repertoires had been generated using a single sequencing platform. HLA typing covered class I and class II loci at four-digit resolution. The number of donors typed differed by locus, with roughly 620-630 for A, B, C, DRB1 and DQB1, roughly 520 for DQA1, some 570 for DPA1, and over 400 for DPB1. Because of strong linkage in the cohort, roughly five DR-DQ haplotypes were treated as single units for association and clustering. Among a few hundred genotyped donors of the cohort, an average of approximately 240,000 unique TCR beta nucleotide sequences were sequenced per donor, roughly 18% of them non-productive. Overall study results and their limits: A later genetic analysis associated a missense DCLRE1C variant with V-gene and J-gene trimming of TCR beta chains, and an independent cohort replicated the association. A further reported finding was that TCR beta sequences accurately predicted the HLA-A and HLA-B alleles for most subjects in the first cohort. Broadly in line with IMGT annotations, most TCR beta V segments showed up in productive rearrangements about 87% or about 30% of the time in an earlier analysis of several hundred of the donors. Presence/absence analyses assumed roughly uniform sequencing depth across donors, an assumption that may not hold. Across donors, most TCR sequences were observed very rarely, whereas some public TCRs were present in many individuals. In a later analysis, HLA-associated TCR beta chains showed more clonal expansion and lower generation probabilities than non-associated chains that were equally common. When HLA alleles, especially DR and DQ, strongly co-occurred, attributing TCR associations to individual alleles was difficult. For the cohort, immune exposure information was limited to CMV serostatus. A later analysis found that most CMV-associated TCR beta chains appeared HLA-restricted, with HLA associations seemingly driven largely by CMV exposure. Fewer than 20 rarely observed V segments, including chromosome 9 orphons, were excluded from the earlier analysis of approximately 500 of the donors because counts were too low. Correlated functional status among segregating V segments might reflect linkage disequilibrium, but an unknown experimental factor could not be ruled out. The study listed over 150 TCR beta chains as associated with cytomegalovirus. According to the authors, the approach could potentially be generalized to other disease states and immunological phenotypes. Because the 87-base-pair reads could not distinguish some IMGT-functional V segments, including TRBV6-2 and TRBV6-3, those segments were excluded. HLA typing was unavailable for some donors at each locus, so association tests used only the typed subset. A later analysis associated about 17,000 TCR beta sequences with specific HLA alleles at a false discovery rate of 0.05. In a later genetic analysis, fewer N-insertions in productive TCRs were reported among donors in an Asian-associated ancestry cluster than the roughly 700-donor mean. Only TCR beta chains were sequenced in this cohort, and the absence of alpha or paired-chain data limited detectable features. In a later analysis, the rate of TCR association differed among HLA loci, with DRB1 alleles having the most associated TCRs and HLA-C alleles having the fewest. In vitro tests confirmed that a few of the cytomegalovirus-associated TCR beta chains recognize cytomegalovirus antigens. According to a later analysis, parvovirus B19, influenza, CMV and Epstein-Barr virus appeared linked to several top co-occurrence clusters. A group of highly shared sequence variants was considered likely to be a technical artifact of the sequencing pipeline. The classifier was reported to diagnose cytomegalovirus status with high specificity and sensitivity in both the original cohort and the validation cohort.

Concerning this clone itself: Which antigen it targets is not known. No base-level quality is on record; no much larger clone is a single base apart.

Library method: the immunoSEQ multiplex PCR assay. A mixture of 60 forward primers for TCR Vbeta segments and 13 reverse primers for TCR Jbeta segments was used in the multiplex PCR. The CDR3 region of rearranged TCR beta genes was amplified from genomic DNA with a multiplex PCR assay. Amplified TCR beta libraries were sequenced as 87-base-pair reads on the Illumina HiSeq System. Concerning the study's data processing: A later analysis tallied tens of millions of unique TCR beta chains across the 610 or so repertoires, and about 10 million of those chains were shared by two or more donors. Raw reads were error-corrected and collapsed into unique sequences with a nearest-neighbor algorithm that merged closely related sequences to remove PCR and sequencing errors. Alignment of CDR3 sequences to IMGT reference sequences was used to assign V, D and J gene segments. For a sequence to be retained, a match of at least six nucleotides to both a V gene segment and a J gene segment was required. A rearrangement was called productive if the CDR3 had no stop codons and remained in frame with V and J, and every other rearrangement was called non-productive. Following IMGT convention, CDR3 was defined as the stretch from the second conserved V-encoded cysteine to the conserved J-encoded phenylalanine. Sequences without an unambiguous match to a single V gene segment were excluded from the earlier analysis of 500 to 700 of the donors. In an earlier analysis of 587 of the donors, V segments were called functional above 56.7% productive rearrangements and were called segregating when the between-donor standard deviation exceeded 5%. To diagnose cytomegalovirus status from the catalog of TCR beta chain sequences, a statistical classification framework was built. In a later analysis, TCR nucleotide sequences were compared against IMGT/GENE-DB human TR gene sequences so that V and J genes could be assigned. In a later analysis, CDR3 sequences and most-parsimonious VDJ recombination scenarios were assigned using the TCRdist pipeline. A later analysis defined each TCR beta chain by its CDR3 amino acid sequence plus V-gene family, and excluded reads lacking a unique V-gene family. A later analysis removed 592 highly shared, low-generation-probability nucleotide sequences to deal with suspected cross-contamination and a sequencing artifact. In a later analysis, a clonal expansion index was calculated for each public chain from normalized within-repertoire ranks of inferred template counts. Generation probabilities in a later analysis came from a VDJ recombination model fitted to out-of-frame rearrangements, and those results were checked against IGoR. Hypergeometric tests were used in a later analysis to score TCR-TCR, TCR-HLA and TCR-CMV co-occurrence, with a repertoire-size bias correction applied to the TCR pairs. In a later analysis, false discovery rates were estimated by permuting HLA or CMV assignments 20 times. In a later analysis, co-occurring TCRs were grouped with DBSCAN, and TCRdist sequence similarity was added when clustering was performed within HLA-allele-positive subsets. For co-occurrence clustering, repertoires with fewer than 30,000 or more than 120,000 public chains were excluded, along with four or five repertoires with anomalous nucleotide sharing. The table was pulled from immuneACCESS by TCRdb, which kept in-frame rearrangements only. Such tables lose some clones; where checked, under half of the loss comes from unresolved V genes, and the rest has no known cause. That table gives V, J and clone size, and the DNA gave D and trimming. The sample records 140,000 or so clones, 84% of which are singletons. The biggest ten clones account for almost 2.5% of the sample.

The cohort was made up of several hundred healthy bone marrow donors. Cohort members were all nominally healthy when sampled, although unrecorded immune exposures were likely present. The donor was CMV seronegative and belonged to the group of 380 or so seronegative cohort members. A peripheral blood sample was provided by each donor, and peripheral blood mononuclear cells were used for TCR beta sequencing. Genomic DNA was extracted from the blood cell samples with the Qiagen DNeasy Blood Extraction Kit. For CDR1 and CDR2, the germline V gene lists SGHVS and FQNEAQ. At the junction V is shortened by 1 base and J by 3 bases; bases outside the gene matches: 8. The CDR3 holds 17 amino acids from the cysteine to the phenylalanine. Of all the DNA, just the CDR3 is kept, 51 bases in frame from base 1.

This TCR came from a boy younger than 10 in good health and CMV-seronegative. The sequence joins TRBV7-8 to TRBJ2-5, with 10 bases matching TRBD2. Sequencing was carried out using PBMCs. The CDR3 corresponds to CASSLGTSSGGEETQYF. The sequenced DNA: TGTGCCAGCAGCTTAGGAACCTCTAGCGGGGGTGAAGAGACCCAGTACTTC.